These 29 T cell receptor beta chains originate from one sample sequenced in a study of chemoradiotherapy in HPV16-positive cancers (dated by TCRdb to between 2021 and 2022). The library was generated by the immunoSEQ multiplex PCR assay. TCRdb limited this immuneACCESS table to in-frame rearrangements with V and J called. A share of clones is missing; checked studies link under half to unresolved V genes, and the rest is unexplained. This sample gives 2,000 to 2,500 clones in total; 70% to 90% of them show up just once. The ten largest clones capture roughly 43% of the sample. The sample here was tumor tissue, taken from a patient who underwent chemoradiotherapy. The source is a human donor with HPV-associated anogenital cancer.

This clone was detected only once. The CDR3 sequence: CASQWKTYNEQFF. Written as DNA, the CDR3 is TGTGCCAGCCAGTGGAAAACCTACAATGAGCAGTTCTTC. The V gene is TRBV2, the J gene TRBJ2-1; D ambiguous. Trimming removed 8 bases from V and 2 bases from J, with 10 bases in between. The CDR3 sequence is 13 residues long. Per the germline V gene, CDR1 is SNHLY and CDR2 is FYNNEI.

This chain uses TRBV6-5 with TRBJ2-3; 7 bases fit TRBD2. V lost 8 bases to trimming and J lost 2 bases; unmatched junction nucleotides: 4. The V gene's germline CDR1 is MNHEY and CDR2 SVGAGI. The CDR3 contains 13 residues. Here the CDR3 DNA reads TGTGCCAGCCCAGCGGGGACCACAGATACGCAGTATTTT. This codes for CASPAGTTDTQYF.

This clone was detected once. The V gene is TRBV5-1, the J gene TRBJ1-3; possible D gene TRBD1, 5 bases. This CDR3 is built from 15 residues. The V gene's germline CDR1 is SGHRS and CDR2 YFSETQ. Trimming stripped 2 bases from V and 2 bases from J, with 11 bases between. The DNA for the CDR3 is TGCGCCAGCAGCTTCATGGGGGACGCTGGAAACACCATATATTTT. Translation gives CASSFMGDAGNTIYF.

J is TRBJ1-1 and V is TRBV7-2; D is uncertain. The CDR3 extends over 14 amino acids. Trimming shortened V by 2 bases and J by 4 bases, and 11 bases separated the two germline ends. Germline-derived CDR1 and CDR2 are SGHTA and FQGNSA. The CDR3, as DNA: TGTGCCAGCAGCTTATCGGACGAGGTCACTGAAGCTTTCTTT. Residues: CASSLSDEVTEAFF.

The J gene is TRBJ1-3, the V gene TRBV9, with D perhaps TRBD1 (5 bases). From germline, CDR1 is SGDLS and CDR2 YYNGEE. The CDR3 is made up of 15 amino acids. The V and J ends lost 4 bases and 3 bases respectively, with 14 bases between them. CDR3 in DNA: TGTGCCAGCAGCCCAAGACGAGGGGATGGAAACACCATATATTTT. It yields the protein CASSPRRGDGNTIYF. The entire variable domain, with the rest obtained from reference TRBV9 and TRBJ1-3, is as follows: DSGVTQTPKHLITATGQRVTLRCSPRSGDLSVYWYQQSLDQGLQFLIQYYNGEERAKGNILERFSAQQFPDLHSELNLSSLELGDSALYFCASSPRRGDGNTIYFGEGSWLTVV.

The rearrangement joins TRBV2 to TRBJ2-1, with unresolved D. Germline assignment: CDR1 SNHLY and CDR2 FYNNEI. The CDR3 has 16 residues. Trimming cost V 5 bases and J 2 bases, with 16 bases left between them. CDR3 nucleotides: TGTGCCAGCAGTCCCTCGAGGTCGGGCGCCTACAATGAGCAGTTCTTC. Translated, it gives CASSPSRSGAYNEQFF.

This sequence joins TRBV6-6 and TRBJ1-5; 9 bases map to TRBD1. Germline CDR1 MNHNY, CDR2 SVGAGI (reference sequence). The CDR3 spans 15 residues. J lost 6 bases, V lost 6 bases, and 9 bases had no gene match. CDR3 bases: TGTGCCAGCAGGCTCGACAGGGGGATTGTTCAGCCCCAGCATTTT. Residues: CASRLDRGIVQPQHF.

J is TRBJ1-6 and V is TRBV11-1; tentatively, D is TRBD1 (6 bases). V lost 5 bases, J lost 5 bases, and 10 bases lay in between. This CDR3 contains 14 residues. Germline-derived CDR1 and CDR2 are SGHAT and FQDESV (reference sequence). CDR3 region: CASSRTGNNSPLHF. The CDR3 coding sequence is TGTGCCAGCAGCCGCACAGGGAATAATTCACCCCTCCACTTT.

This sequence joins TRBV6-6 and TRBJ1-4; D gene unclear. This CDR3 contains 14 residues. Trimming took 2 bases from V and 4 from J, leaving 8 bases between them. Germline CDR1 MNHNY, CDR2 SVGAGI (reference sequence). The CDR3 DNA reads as TGTGCCAGCAGTTACCTCGAGAGTAATGAAAAACTGTTTTTT. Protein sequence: CASSYLESNEKLFF.

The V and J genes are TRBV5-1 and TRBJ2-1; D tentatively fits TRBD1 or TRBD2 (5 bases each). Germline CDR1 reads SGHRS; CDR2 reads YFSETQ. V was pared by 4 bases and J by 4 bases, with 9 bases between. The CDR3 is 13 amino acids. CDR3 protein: CASSGTDYNEQFF. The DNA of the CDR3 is TGCGCCAGCAGCGGGACGGATTACAATGAGCAGTTCTTC.

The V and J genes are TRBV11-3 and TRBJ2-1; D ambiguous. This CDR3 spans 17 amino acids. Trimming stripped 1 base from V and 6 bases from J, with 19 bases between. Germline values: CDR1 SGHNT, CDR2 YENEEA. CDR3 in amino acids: CASSLGPPETTRNEQFF. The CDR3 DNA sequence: TGTGCCAGCAGCTTAGGACCCCCAGAGACGACACGCAATGAGCAGTTCTTC.

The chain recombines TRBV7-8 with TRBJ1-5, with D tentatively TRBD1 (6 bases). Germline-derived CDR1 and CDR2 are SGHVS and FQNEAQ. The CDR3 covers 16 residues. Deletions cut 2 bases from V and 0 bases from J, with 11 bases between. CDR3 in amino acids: CASSLRPGDSNQPQHF. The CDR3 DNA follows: TGTGCCAGCAGCTTACGGCCAGGGGATAGCAATCAGCCCCAGCATTTT.

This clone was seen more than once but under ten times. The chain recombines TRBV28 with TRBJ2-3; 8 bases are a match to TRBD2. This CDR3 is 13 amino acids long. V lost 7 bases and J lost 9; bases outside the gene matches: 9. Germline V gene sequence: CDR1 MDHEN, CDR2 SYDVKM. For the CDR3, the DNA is TGTGCCAGCACGCCGGGAGGGCCAATCACGCAGTATTTT. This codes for CASTPGGPITQYF.

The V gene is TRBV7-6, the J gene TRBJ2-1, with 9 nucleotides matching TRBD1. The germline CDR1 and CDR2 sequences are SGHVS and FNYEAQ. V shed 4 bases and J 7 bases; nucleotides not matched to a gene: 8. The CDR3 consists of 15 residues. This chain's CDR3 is CASSSRQGGVNEQFF. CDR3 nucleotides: TGTGCCAGCAGCTCACGACAGGGGGGAGTTAATGAGCAGTTCTTC.

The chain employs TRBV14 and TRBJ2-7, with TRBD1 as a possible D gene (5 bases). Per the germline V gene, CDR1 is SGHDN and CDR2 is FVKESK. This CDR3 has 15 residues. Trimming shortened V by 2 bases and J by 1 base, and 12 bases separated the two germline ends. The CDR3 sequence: CASSQWQGPSYEQYF. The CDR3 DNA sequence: TGTGCCAGCAGCCAATGGCAGGGCCCATCCTACGAGCAGTACTTC. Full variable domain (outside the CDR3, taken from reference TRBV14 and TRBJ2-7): EAGVTQFPSHSVIEKGQTVTLRCDPISGHDNLYWYRRVMGKEIKFLLHFVKESKQDESGMPNNRFLAERTGGTYSTLKVQPAELEDSGVYFCASSQWQGPSYEQYFGPGTRLTVT.

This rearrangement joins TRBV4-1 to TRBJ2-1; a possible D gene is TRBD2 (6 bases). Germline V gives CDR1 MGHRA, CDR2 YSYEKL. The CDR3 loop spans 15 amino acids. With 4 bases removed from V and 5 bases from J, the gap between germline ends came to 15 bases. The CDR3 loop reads CASSLGTLGDNEQFF. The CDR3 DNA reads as TGCGCCAGCAGCCTCGGGACTCTGGGGGACAATGAGCAGTTCTTC.

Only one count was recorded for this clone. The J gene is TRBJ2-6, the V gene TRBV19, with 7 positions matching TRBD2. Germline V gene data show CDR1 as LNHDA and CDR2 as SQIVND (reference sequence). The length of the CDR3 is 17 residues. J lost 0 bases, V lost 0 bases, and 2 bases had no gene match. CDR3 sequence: CASSIETSSSGANVLTF. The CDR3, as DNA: TGTGCCAGTAGTATAGAGACTAGCAGCTCTGGGGCCAACGTCCTGACTTTC.

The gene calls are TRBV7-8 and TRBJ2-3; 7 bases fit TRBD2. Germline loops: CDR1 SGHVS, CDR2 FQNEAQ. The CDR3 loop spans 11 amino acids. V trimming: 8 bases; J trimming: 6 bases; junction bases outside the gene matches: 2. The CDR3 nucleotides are TGTGCCAGCCAGGGAGGGGATACGCAGTATTTT. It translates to CASQGGDTQYF.

CDR3 sequence reads: CASTQGLGKNIQYF. The CDR3 DNA follows: TGTGCCAGCACCCAGGGTCTCGGCAAAAACATTCAGTACTTC. This sequence joins TRBV6-6 and TRBJ2-4, with a tentative D call TRBD1 (5 bases). Germline CDR1 reads MNHNY; CDR2 reads SVGAGI (reference sequence). V was pared by 7 bases and J by 3 bases, with 13 bases between. This CDR3 comprises 14 residues.

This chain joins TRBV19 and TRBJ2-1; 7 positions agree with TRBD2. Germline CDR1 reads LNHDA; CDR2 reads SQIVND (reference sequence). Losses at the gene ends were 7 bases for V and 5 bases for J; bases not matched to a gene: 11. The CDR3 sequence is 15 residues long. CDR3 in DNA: TGTGCCAGTAATATCCGGCTAGCGGTAGACAATGAGCAGTTCTTC. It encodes CASNIRLAVDNEQFF.

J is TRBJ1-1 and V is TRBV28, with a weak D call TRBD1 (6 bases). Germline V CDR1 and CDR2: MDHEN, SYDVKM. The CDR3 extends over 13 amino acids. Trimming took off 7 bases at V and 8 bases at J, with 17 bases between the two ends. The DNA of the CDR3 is TGTGCCAGCATTAAAACCGGGGGGGCCGAAGCTTTCTTT. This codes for CASIKTGGAEAFF.

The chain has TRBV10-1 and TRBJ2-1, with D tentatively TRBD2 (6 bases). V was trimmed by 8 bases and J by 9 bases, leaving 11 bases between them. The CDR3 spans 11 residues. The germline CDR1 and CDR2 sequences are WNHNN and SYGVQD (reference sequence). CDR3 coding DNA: TGCGCCAGCGGTCACGGGGGTGAGCAGTTCTTC. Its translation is CASGHGGEQFF.

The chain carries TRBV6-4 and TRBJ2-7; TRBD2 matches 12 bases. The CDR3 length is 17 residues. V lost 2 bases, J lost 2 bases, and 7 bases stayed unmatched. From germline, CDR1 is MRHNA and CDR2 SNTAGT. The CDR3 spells CASSDALAGGRAYEQYF. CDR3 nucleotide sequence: TGTGCCAGCAGTGACGCACTAGCGGGAGGTCGGGCCTACGAGCAGTACTTC.

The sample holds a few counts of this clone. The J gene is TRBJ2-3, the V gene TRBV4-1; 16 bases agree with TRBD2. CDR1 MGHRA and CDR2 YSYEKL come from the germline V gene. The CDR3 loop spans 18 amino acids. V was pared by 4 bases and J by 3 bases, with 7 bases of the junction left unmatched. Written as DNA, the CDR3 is TGCGCCAGCAGCCCGGGACTAGCGGGAGGGCCATCGACAGATACGCAGTATTTT. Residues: CASSPGLAGGPSTDTQYF.

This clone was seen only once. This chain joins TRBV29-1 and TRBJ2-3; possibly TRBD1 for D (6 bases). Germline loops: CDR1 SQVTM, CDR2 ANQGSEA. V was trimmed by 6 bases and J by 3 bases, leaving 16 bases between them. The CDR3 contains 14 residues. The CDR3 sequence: CSVQGEQGTDTQYF. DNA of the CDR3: TGCAGCGTCCAAGGGGAACAGGGAACAGATACGCAGTATTTT.

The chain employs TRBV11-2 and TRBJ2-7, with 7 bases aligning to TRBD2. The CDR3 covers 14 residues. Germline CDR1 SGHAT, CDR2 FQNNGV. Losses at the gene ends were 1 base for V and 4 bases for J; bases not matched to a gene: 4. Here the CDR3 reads CASSLGQGGYEQYF. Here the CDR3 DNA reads TGTGCCAGCAGCTTAGGGCAGGGAGGGTACGAGCAGTACTTC.

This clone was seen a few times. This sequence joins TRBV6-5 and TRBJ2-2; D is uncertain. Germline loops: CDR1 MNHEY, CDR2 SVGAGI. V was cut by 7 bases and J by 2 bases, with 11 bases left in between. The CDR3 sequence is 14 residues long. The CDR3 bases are TGTGCCAGCACCATGACACTAAACACCGGGGAGCTGTTTTTT. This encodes CASTMTLNTGELFF.

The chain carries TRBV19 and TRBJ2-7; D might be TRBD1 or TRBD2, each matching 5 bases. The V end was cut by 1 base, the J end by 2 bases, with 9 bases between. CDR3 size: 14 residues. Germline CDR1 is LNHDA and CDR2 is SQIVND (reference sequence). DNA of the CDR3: TGTGCCAGTAGTATAGCGGGACCTACCTACGAGCAGTACTTC. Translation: CASSIAGPTYEQYF.

The CDR3 DNA follows: TGTGCCAGCAGCTCGGGGGGCAATGAGCAGTTCTTC. Its translation: CASSSGGNEQFF. V gene TRBV7-9 combines with J gene TRBJ2-1; 7 nucleotides match TRBD2. In germline, CDR1 is SEHNR, CDR2 FQNEAQ (reference sequence). The length of the CDR3 is 12 residues. The V segment lost 4 bases and the J segment 6 bases; nucleotides outside the gene matches: 0.